One sample yielded the 13 T cell receptor beta chains listed below, sequenced in a study of human T cells and chemical hapten exposure. One entry per CDR3 protein results from TCRdb running MiXCR on the RACE reads. The data hold 95,000 or so distinct CDR3 sequences, with about 10% observed a single time. Stated time point: patch test 2, 6 weeks after DPC sensitization. This sample's treatment: therapeutic diphenylcyclopropenone sensitization with weekly scalp DPC. Here the sequenced sample was whole blood, taken in connection with sensitization to the hapten diphenylcyclopropenone (DPC). The origin of the receptors is a woman aged 40 to 50 with alopecia areata. Some clones in this sample may be carry-over from other donors' samples.

This chain uses TRBV5-1 with TRBJ1-1; no reliable D call. CDR1 and CDR2 (germline): SGHRS, YFSETQ. Between the trimmed V and J ends, which lost 0 bases and 4 bases, there was a span of 10 bases. The CDR3 is 14 residues long. The CDR3 sequence: CASSLEVGLTEAFF. For the CDR3, the DNA is TGCGCCAGCAGCTTGGAAGTAGGCCTCACTGAAGCTTTCTTT.

The gene calls are TRBV29-1 and TRBJ2-5, with a possible D match to TRBD2 (7 bases). The germline V and J ends were trimmed by 8 bases and 4 bases, with 20 bases remaining between them. CDR3 size: 14 residues. The V gene's germline CDR1 is SQVTM and CDR2 ANQGSEA. In nucleotides, the CDR3 is TGCAGCCCCGTAGGGGGAGGGACCCGAGAGACCCAGTACTTC. Translating it yields CSPVGGGTRETQYF. Variable domain in full (rest from reference TRBV29-1 and TRBJ2-5): SAVISQKPSRDICQRGTSLTIQCQVDSQVTMMFWYRQQPGQSLTLIATANQGSEATYESGFVIDKFPISRPNLTFSTLTVSNMSPEDSSIYLCSPVGGGTRETQYFGPGTRLLVL.

This clonotype was found a few times. The chain carries TRBV20-1 and TRBJ2-5; 7 nucleotides align to TRBD2. This CDR3 has 13 amino acids. V trimming: 3 bases; J trimming: 5 bases; junction bases outside the gene matches: 6. Germline V CDR1 and CDR2: DFQATT, SNEGSKA (reference sequence). The CDR3 sequence: CSARGRSGETQYF. CDR3 in DNA: TGCAGTGCTAGGGGTCGTAGCGGGGAGACCCAGTACTTC.

This clonotype was seen many times. This chain links TRBV28 with TRBJ2-3; 7 bases fit TRBD1. Germline assignment: CDR1 MDHEN and CDR2 SYDVKM. The CDR3 totals 15 residues. J gave up 4 bases and V 3 bases, and 7 bases lay outside the gene matches. Here the CDR3 reads CASSFTGVRPDTQYF. DNA of the CDR3: TGTGCCAGCAGTTTCACAGGGGTTCGGCCAGATACGCAGTATTTT.

The chain is built from TRBV5-6 and TRBJ2-7, with D possibly TRBD2 on 5 matching bases. Per germline, CDR1 SGHDT and CDR2 YYEEEE. This CDR3 region has 15 residues. Trimming pared 3 bases from V and 2 bases from J, leaving 15 bases between. CDR3 coding DNA: TGTGCCAGCAGCTCCCGAGGACTTACTACCTACGAGCAGTACTTC. Residues: CASSSRGLTTYEQYF.

The sample holds many counts of this clonotype. The chain joins TRBV9 to TRBJ2-6; weak D call: TRBD2 (6 bases). The CDR3 consists of 15 residues. V lost 0 bases to trimming and J lost 9 bases, with 13 bases between them. Germline CDR1 SGDLS, CDR2 YYNGEE. The CDR3 loop reads CASSVEWRGSNVLTF. DNA for the CDR3: TGTGCCAGCAGCGTAGAGTGGAGGGGTAGCAACGTCCTGACTTTC.

This clonotype was observed many times. J is TRBJ2-5 and V is TRBV12-3 or TRBV12-4; a weak D match, TRBD1 (5 bases). V was pared by 6 bases and J by 0 bases, with 26 bases between. The CDR3 extends over 19 amino acids. The CDR3 DNA reads TGTGCCAGCAGCTCAGAACAGGACCTAATACTACCTTACCAAGAGACCCAGTACTTC. It encodes CASSSEQDLILPYQETQYF.

The chain has TRBV4-3 and TRBJ1-4, with TRBD1 as a possible D gene (5 bases). The germline V and J ends were trimmed by 4 bases and 8 bases, with 14 bases remaining between them. This CDR3 has 14 residues. Germline assignment: CDR1 LGHNA and CDR2 YSLEER. The CDR3 reads CASSPYKGREKLFF. The CDR3 DNA reads TGCGCCAGCAGCCCCTACAAGGGACGCGAAAAACTGTTTTTT.

V is TRBV9 and J is TRBJ1-1, with 7 positions matching TRBD1. There are 16 residues in the CDR3. Germline CDR1 and CDR2: SGDLS and YYNGEE. Trimming cost V 0 bases and J 1 base; bases outside gene matches: 6. The chain's CDR3 is CASSVGGQAGNTEAFF. The CDR3 nucleotides read TGTGCCAGCAGCGTAGGCGGACAGGCGGGGAACACTGAAGCTTTCTTT.

The chain is built from TRBV28 and TRBJ2-7, with 11 bases that match TRBD1. The CDR3 has 15 residues. The J segment lost 5 bases and the V segment lost 6 bases, leaving 9 bases of the junction unmatched. CDR1 and CDR2 (germline): MDHEN, SYDVKM. CDR3 sequence (DNA): TGTGCCAGCAGCCCCCCTGGACAGGGGGCTCACGAGCAGTACTTC. Amino acid sequence: CASSPPGQGAHEQYF.

This clonotype was seen more than once but under ten times. The chain employs TRBV10-3 and TRBJ2-5, with 12 bases matching TRBD2. Trimming removed 6 bases from V and 2 bases from J; junction bases left unmatched: 7. CDR1 and CDR2 (germline): ENHRY, SYGVKD. The length of the CDR3 is 16 residues. The CDR3 nucleotides are TGTGCCATCAGCCAGAGGACTAGCGGGATACAAGAGACCCAGTACTTC. Amino acid sequence: CAISQRTSGIQETQYF.

This clonotype was observed at least ten times. This rearrangement joins TRBV27 to TRBJ2-1; 14 positions agree with TRBD2. CDR1 is MNHEY, CDR2 SMNVEV, per germline (reference sequence). The V and J ends lost 3 bases and 10 bases, in that order; junction bases with no gene match: 8. The CDR3 is made up of 16 amino acids. The CDR3 coding sequence is TGTGCCAGCAGTTTCGTGGGACTAGCGGGAGCAGACGAGCAGTTCTTC. Encoded protein: CASSFVGLAGADEQFF.

The genes are TRBV21-1 and TRBJ1-5. TRBV21-1 is a pseudogene locus. The CDR3 loop spans 15 amino acids. Written as DNA, the CDR3 is TGTGCCAGCAGCAAAGGGACTTTTGGGAATCAGCCCCAGCATTTT. Residues: CASSKGTFGNQPQHF.